What follows is one T cell receptor beta chain and its context. The antigen is undetermined. Data came from immunoSEQ multiplex PCR; TCRdb stores just in-frame clones and leaves some out. The sample lists about 250,000 clones; 70% to 90% were seen once. This sample stems from a study of Ad26.COV2.S vaccination and SARS-CoV-2 variants. In the study overall: Donor was one of the participants in the Ad26.COV2.S arm of the COV1001 trial. Donor got 5x10^10 or 1x10^11 viral particles of Ad26.COV2.S.

Treatment given: over 15 received Ad26.COV2.S at low or high dose, single or two shots; about 5 received placebo; per-sample allocation not given. The samples were gathered on day 63 after the first injection of vaccine or placebo. In Boston, the donor was an adult between 18-55 years of age. Study observations and caveats: Substantial post-vaccination breadth of spike-specific CD8+ and CD4+ T cell responses was reported.

V lost 3 bases and J lost 4, with 10 bases in between. Per the germline V gene, CDR1 is SGHTA and CDR2 is FQGNSA. The CDR3 contains 14 residues. V and J are TRBV7-2 and TRBJ1-5, with no clear D. Sequenced here: peripheral blood, sampled in a trial of Ad26.COV2.S vaccine versus placebo. This receptor was obtained from a person between 18 and 60 years old who received the Ad26.COV2.S COVID-19 vaccine or a placebo. The CDR3: CASSLQGRNQPQHF. The CDR3 DNA follows: TGTGCCAGCAGCTTGCAAGGAAGAAATCAGCCCCAGCATTTT.